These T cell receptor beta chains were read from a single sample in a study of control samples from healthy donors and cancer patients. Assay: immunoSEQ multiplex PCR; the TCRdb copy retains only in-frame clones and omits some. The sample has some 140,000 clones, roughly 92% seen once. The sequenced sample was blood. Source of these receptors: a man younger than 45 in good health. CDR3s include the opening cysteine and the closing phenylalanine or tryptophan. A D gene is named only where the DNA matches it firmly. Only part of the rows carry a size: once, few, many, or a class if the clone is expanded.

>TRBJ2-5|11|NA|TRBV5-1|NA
TGCGCCAGCAGCTTACAAGAGACCCAGTACTTC
CASSLQETQYF
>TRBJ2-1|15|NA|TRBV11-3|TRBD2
TGTGCCAGCAGCTTGGGACTAGCGGGAGGAAAGGAGCAGTTCTTC
CASSLGLAGGKEQFF
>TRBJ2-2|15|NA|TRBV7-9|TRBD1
TGTGCCAGCAGCTCCCCAGGGGGTATCATCGGGGAGCTGTTTTTT
CASSSPGGIIGELFF
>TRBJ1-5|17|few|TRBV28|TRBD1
TGTGCCAGCAGTCCTTGGACAGGGGGAGGTAGCAATCAGCCCCAGCATTTT
CASSPWTGGGSNQPQHF
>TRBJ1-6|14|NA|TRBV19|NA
TGTGCCAGTAGTATAGTGGGGTTCAATTCACCCCTCCACTTT
CASSIVGFNSPLHF
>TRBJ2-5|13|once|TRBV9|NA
TGTGCCAGCAGCGTAAGTGGGCCCGGGACCCAGTACTTC
CASSVSGPGTQYF
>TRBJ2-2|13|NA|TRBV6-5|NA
TGTGCCAGCCCTAGCGAGTTCACCGGGGAGCTGTTTTTT
CASPSEFTGELFF
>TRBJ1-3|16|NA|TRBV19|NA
TGTGCCAGTAGTATTCTTACAGTCAGCTCTGGAAACACCATATATTTT
CASSILTVSSGNTIYF
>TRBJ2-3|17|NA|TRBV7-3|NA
TGTGCCAGCAGCCCATTGGGTCGCGGGGCTAGCACAGATACGCAGTATTTT
CASSPLGRGASTDTQYF
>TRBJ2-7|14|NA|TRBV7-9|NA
TGTGCCACCAACCCCCCGGACAGACCCTACGAGCAGTACTTC
CATNPPDRPYEQYF
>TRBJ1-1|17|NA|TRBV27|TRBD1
TGTGCCAGCAGTTTATCTACTTACGACAGGGGTGGGACTGAAGCTTTCTTT
CASSLSTYDRGGTEAFF
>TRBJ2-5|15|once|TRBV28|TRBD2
TGTGCCAGCAGTACCTCAGAAGCGGGAGTAGAGACCCAGTACTTC
CASSTSEAGVETQYF
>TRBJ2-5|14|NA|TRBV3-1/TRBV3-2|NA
TGTGCCAGCAACGGGGACGGACACCAAGAGACCCAGTACTTC
CASNGDGHQETQYF
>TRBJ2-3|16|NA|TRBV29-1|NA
TGCAGCGTTGACTCCGTGGGGGGTGAGGCGGCAGATACGCAGTATTTT
CSVDSVGGEAADTQYF
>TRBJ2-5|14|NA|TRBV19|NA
TGTGCCAGTAGCACCGAAGACACCCAAGAGACCCAGTACTTC
CASSTEDTQETQYF
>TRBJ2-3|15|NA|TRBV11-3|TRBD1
TGTGCCAGCAGCTTAGATCAGGGGGAAGCAGATACGCAGTATTTT
CASSLDQGEADTQYF
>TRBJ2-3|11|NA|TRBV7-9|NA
TGTGCCAGCAGCCTCACAGATACGCAGTATTTT
CASSLTDTQYF
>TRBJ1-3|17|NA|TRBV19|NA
TGTGCCAGTAGAAAGGATGTGGGACCCGCAACTGGAAACACCATATATTTT
CASRKDVGPATGNTIYF
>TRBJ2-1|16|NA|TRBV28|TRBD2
TGTGCCAGCAGTTTACTTACTAGCGGGAGAGGGCATGAGCAGTTCTTC
CASSLLTSGRGHEQFF
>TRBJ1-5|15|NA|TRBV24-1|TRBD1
TGTGCCACCAGTGATGGAGACAGGGGGCAGGAGCCCCAGCATTTT
CATSDGDRGQEPQHF
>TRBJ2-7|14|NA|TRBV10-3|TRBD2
TGTGCCATCAGTGGGACTAGCGGGAGCTACGAGCAGTACTTC
CAISGTSGSYEQYF
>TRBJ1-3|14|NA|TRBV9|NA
TGTGCCAGCAGCTGGTCCCTAACGGGAAACAACATATATTTT
CASSWSLTGNNIYF
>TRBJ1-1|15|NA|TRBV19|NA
TGTGCCAGTAGTCCCCCCAGGCCTATGAACACTGAAGCTTTCTTT
CASSPPRPMNTEAFF
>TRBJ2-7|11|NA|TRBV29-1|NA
TGCAGCGTTGGCCAAGTCGACGAGCAGTACTTC
CSVGQVDEQYF
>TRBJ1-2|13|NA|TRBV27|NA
TGTGCCAGCAGTTTAAGACCCAACTATGGCTACACCTTC
CASSLRPNYGYTF
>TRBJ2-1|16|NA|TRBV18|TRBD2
TGTGCCAGCTCACCAGGCACTAGCGGGTCCTACAATGAGCAGTTCTTC
CASSPGTSGSYNEQFF
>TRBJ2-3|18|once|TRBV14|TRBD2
TGTGCCAGCAGCCCCCCGCTCGCAGCGGGAGGCTTGAGAGACACGCAGTATTTT
CASSPPLAAGGLRDTQYF
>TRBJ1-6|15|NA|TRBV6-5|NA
TGTGCCAGCAGTTACTCTGGCCAAGGTGGTTCACCCCTCCACTTT
CASSYSGQGGSPLHF
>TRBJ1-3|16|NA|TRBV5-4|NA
TGTGCCAGCAGCCCGACCGCCGGGACGGGAGGAAACACCATATATTTT
CASSPTAGTGGNTIYF
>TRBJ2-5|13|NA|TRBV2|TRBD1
TGTGCCAGCCAAGGGACAGGCCAAGAGACCCAGTACTTC
CASQGTGQETQYF
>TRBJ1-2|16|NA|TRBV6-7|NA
TGTGCCAGCAGTTACGACAGCCTAGGGGGTAGCTATGGCTACACCTTC
CASSYDSLGGSYGYTF
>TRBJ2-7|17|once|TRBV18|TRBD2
TGTGCCAGCTCACCGGGGACTAGCGGGAGCCACACCTACGAGCAGTACTTC
CASSPGTSGSHTYEQYF
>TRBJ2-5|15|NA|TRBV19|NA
TGTGCCAGTAGTATAGCTCCAGGTAGGGAGGAGACCCAGTACTTC
CASSIAPGREETQYF
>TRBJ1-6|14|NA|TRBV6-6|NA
TGTGCCATTTCCCTCACTGGGGAGGGATCACCCCTCCACTTT
CAISLTGEGSPLHF
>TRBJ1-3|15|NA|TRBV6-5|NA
TGTGCCAGCAGGCCCTCAGGATTCTCTGGAAACACCATATATTTT
CASRPSGFSGNTIYF
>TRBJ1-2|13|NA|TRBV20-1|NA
TGCAGTGCTATTGATAGGGGCGATGGCGGCTACACCTTC
CSAIDRGDGGYTF
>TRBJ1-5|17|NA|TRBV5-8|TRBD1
TGTGCCAGCAGCTTGGGGACAGGATCCCGAAAAGGTCAGCCCCAGCATTTT
CASSLGTGSRKGQPQHF
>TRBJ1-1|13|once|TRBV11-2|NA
TGTGCCAGCAGCTTCACCCGGGATACTGAAGCTTTCTTT
CASSFTRDTEAFF
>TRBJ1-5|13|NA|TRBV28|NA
TGTGCCAGCAGTTTACCAGTACTACAGCCCCAGCATTTT
CASSLPVLQPQHF
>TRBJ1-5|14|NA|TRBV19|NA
TGTGCCAGTATCAGGGCCGGAGCTGGGCAGCCCCAGCATTTT
CASIRAGAGQPQHF
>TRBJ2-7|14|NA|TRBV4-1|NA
TGCGCCAGCAGCCCCATCTTAGCCTCCTACGAGCAGTACTTC
CASSPILASYEQYF
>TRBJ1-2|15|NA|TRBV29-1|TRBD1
TGCAGCGTTGGGAACACAGGGGGCCGGGGAAATGGCTACACCTTC
CSVGNTGGRGNGYTF
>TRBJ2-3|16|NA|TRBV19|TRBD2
TGTGCCAGTAAGCCGGGACTAGCGCCTAGCACAGATACGCAGTATTTT
CASKPGLAPSTDTQYF
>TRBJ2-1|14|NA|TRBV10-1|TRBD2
TGCGCCAGCACTCGGGAGGGGGGGGACAATGAGCAGTTCTTC
CASTREGGDNEQFF
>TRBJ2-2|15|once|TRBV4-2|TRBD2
TGTGCCAGCAGCGGACTAGCGGGAGGTGCCGGGGAGCTGTTTTTT
CASSGLAGGAGELFF
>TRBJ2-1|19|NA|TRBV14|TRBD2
TGTGCCAGCAGCCAACCGGGACTAGCGGGAGGGGGGTCCTACAATGAGCAGTTCTTC
CASSQPGLAGGGSYNEQFF
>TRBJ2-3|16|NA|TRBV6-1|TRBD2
TGTGCCAGCAGTGTTCGTGGGAGGGGAAGCACAGATACGCAGTATTTT
CASSVRGRGSTDTQYF
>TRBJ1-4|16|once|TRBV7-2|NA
TGTGCCAGCAGCCTCGGGCTCAGGGGATCTTCTGAAAAACTGTTTTTT
CASSLGLRGSSEKLFF
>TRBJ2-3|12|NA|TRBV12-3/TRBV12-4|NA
TGTGCCAGCAGCGCAGACACAGATACGCAGTATTTT
CASSADTDTQYF
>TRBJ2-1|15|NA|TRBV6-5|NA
TGTGCCAGCAGTCGAGAGACAGGGAGGGGCAATGAGCAGTTCTTC
CASSRETGRGNEQFF
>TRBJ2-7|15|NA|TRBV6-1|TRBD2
TGTGCCAGCAGTGAAACTAGCGGGAGTTTCTACGAGCAGTACTTC
CASSETSGSFYEQYF
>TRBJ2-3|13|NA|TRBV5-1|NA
TGCGCCAGCAGCTCATACATGACAGATACGCAGTATTTT
CASSSYMTDTQYF
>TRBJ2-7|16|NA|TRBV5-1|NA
TGCGCCAGCAGCTTAATGACAGGCACCTCTGCCTACGAGCAGTACTTC
CASSLMTGTSAYEQYF
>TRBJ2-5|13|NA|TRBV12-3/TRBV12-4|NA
TGTGCCAGCAGTTTGGTGCGCATGGAGACCCAGTACTTC
CASSLVRMETQYF
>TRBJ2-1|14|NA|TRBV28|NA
TGTGCCAGCAGTTTCCAGTTGATCTACAATGAGCAGTTCTTC
CASSFQLIYNEQFF
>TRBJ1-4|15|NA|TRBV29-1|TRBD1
TGCAGCGTTGGGGAGACAGGGACCAGGGATGAAAAACTGTTTTTT
CSVGETGTRDEKLFF
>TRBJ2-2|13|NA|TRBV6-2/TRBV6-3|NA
TGTGCCAGCAGTCGGGACCTCACCGGGGAGCTGTTTTTT
CASSRDLTGELFF
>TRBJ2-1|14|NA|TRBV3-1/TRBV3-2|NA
TGTGCCAGCAGCCGGAGGGGTCAATACAATGAGCAGTTCTTC
CASSRRGQYNEQFF
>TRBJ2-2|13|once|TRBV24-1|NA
TGTGCCACAGGGGGTGCCTACACCGGGGAGCTGTTTTTT
CATGGAYTGELFF
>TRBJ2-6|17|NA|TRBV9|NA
TGTGCCAGCAGCGTAACAGGAATCAGCTCTGGGGCCAACGTCCTGACTTTC
CASSVTGISSGANVLTF